This passage covers 6 T cell receptor beta chains from one sample sequenced in a study of OX40 agonist ivuxolimab in advanced cancers. The protocol was immunoSEQ multiplex PCR, while the TCRdb copy is restricted to in-frame clones and leaves out a portion. Among roughly 46,000 clones listed, about 88% were seen once. The sample in question was CD4+ or CD8+ T cells sorted from blood, obtained in a trial of the OX40 agonist ivuxolimab. The source is an adult with an advanced solid tumor such as melanoma, head and neck, liver or kidney cancer.

The rearrangement uses TRBV27 and TRBJ1-1; D perhaps matches TRBD1 (6 bases). The length of the CDR3 is 14 residues. The germline V gene encodes CDR1 MNHEY and CDR2 SMNVEV (reference sequence). V lost 5 bases to trimming and J lost 5 bases, with 15 bases between them. Here the CDR3 reads CASSLGGRGTEAFF. DNA of the CDR3: TGTGCCAGCAGTCTGGGGGGGCGGGGGACTGAAGCTTTCTTT.

CDR3 bases: TGTGCCAGCAGCTTGTCGACGGGGTTTCAAGAGACCCAGTACTTC. Its protein product is CASSLSTGFQETQYF. The J gene is TRBJ2-5, the V gene TRBV5-4; D might be TRBD2 (5 bases). The CDR3 covers 15 residues. Trimming stripped 1 base from V and 2 bases from J, with 12 bases between. CDR1 is SGHNT, CDR2 YYREEE, per germline (reference sequence).

This sequence joins TRBV7-8 and TRBJ2-3; D gene uncertain. V was shortened by 5 bases and J by 4 bases, with 28 bases between the two germline ends. This CDR3 region has 19 residues. CDR1 is SGHVS, CDR2 FQNEAQ, per germline. The CDR3 bases are TGTGCCAGCAGCCGAGTAGTCCCCTCGCCAGAAGGGTTGTCAGATACGCAGTATTTT. Translated: CASSRVVPSPEGLSDTQYF. Supplemented by reference TRBV7-8 and TRBJ2-3, the full variable domain reads GAGVSQSPRYKVAKRGQDVALRCDPISGHVSLFWYQQALGQGPEFLTYFQNEAQLDKSGLPSDRFFAERPEGSVSTLKIQRTQQEDSAVYLCASSRVVPSPEGLSDTQYFGPGTRLTVL.

The chain employs TRBV7-8 and TRBJ2-7; D possibly uses TRBD1 or TRBD2 (6 bases each). This CDR3 is 15 amino acids long. The V gene lost 0 bases and the J gene lost 1 base, with 10 bases spanning the gap. CDR1 and CDR2 from the germline V gene are SGHVS and FQNEAQ. For the CDR3, the DNA is TGTGCCAGCAGCTTAGCGGGGGGCGCGTCCTACGAGCAGTACTTC. Its translation: CASSLAGGASYEQYF.

This chain links TRBV30 with TRBJ2-7, with D possibly being TRBD2 (5 bases). The CDR3 has 16 residues. Germline-derived CDR1 and CDR2 are GTSNPN and SVGIG (reference sequence). The germline V and J ends were trimmed by 3 bases and 0 bases, with 18 bases remaining between them. Written as DNA, the CDR3 is TGTGCCTGGAGCGGTTACGCCGAGGGAGACTCCTACGAGCAGTACTTC. Encoded protein: CAWSGYAEGDSYEQYF.

This chain uses TRBV11-2 with TRBJ2-1; D is perhaps TRBD1 (7 bases). This CDR3 contains 14 residues. Trimming left V 11 bases short and J 0 bases short, with 14 bases between. CDR1 is SGHAT, CDR2 FQNNGV, per germline. CDR3 coding DNA: TGTGCCGACGGAGGGGGCGCCTCCTACAATGAGCAGTTCTTC. Translating it yields CADGGGASYNEQFF.